These 9 T cell receptor beta chains share one sample of origin, sequenced in a study of T cell repertoires in cytomegalovirus infection. MiXCR, run by TCRdb on the reads, gives a single entry per CDR3 protein. The sample has 750,000 to 950,000 distinct CDR3 sequences, roughly 29% seen once; the top ten hold less than 15%. No antigen has been identified for these receptors. Sequenced here: cultured CD8+ T cells from PBMCs, sampled from culture after CMV antigen stimulation. These receptors originate from a human donor in good health (CMV status not recorded). Some clones in this sample may be carry-over from other donors' samples.

V is TRBV7-3 and J is TRBJ2-1, with a weak D call TRBD1 (5 bases). V dropped 1 base and J dropped 3 bases, with 7 bases sitting between them. This CDR3 has 14 amino acids. CDR1 is SGHTA, CDR2 FQGTGA, per germline. CDR3 protein: CASSLIDSYNEQFF. CDR3 bases: TGTGCCAGCAGCTTAATTGACAGCTACAATGAGCAGTTCTTC.

The CDR3 region has the DNA TGTGCCACCAGCAGAGTTACCGACAATGAGCAGTTCTTC. It yields the protein CATSRVTDNEQFF. This chain connects TRBV15 to TRBJ2-1; D is undetermined. Trimming shortened V by 1 base and J by 5 bases, and 6 bases separated the two germline ends. Germline V gives CDR1 LNHNV, CDR2 YYDKDF (reference sequence). The CDR3 has 13 residues.

The chain is built from TRBV5-6 and TRBJ1-1, with TRBD1 matching over 7 bases. The CDR3 totals 14 residues. The germline V gene has CDR1 SGHDT and CDR2 YYEEEE. The V and J ends lost 4 bases and 4 bases, in that order; junction bases with no gene match: 7. CDR3 sequence (DNA): TGTGCCAGCAGCCATGGACAGGCATCCACTGAAGCTTTCTTT. This translates into CASSHGQASTEAFF.

This clonotype was counted ten times or more. V gene TRBV12-3 or TRBV12-4 combines with J gene TRBJ2-6, with 7 bases identical to TRBD1. Trimming at V came to 4 bases and at J to 2 bases, leaving 2 bases not matched to a gene. The CDR3 loop spans 15 amino acids. As DNA, the CDR3 is TGTGCCAGCAGTTCAACAGGGGCTGGGGCCAACGTCCTGACTTTC. As protein: CASSSTGAGANVLTF.

The CDR3 DNA follows: TGTGCCAGCAGCGAAAACCGGGGTTCTGCCCATAACTATGGCTACACCTTC. It is translated as CASSENRGSAHNYGYTF. The gene calls are TRBV9 and TRBJ1-2; D gene uncertain. Trimming removed 3 bases at V and 1 base at J, with 19 bases between. Germline V CDR1 and CDR2: SGDLS, YYNGEE. CDR3 size: 17 residues. The whole variable domain, remainder taken from reference TRBV9 and TRBJ1-2, is DSGVTQTPKHLITATGQRVTLRCSPRSGDLSVYWYQQSLDQGLQFLIQYYNGEERAKGNILERFSAQQFPDLHSELNLSSLELGDSALYFCASSENRGSAHNYGYTFGSGTRLTVV.

This chain joins TRBV20-1 and TRBJ1-1; maybe TRBD1 (5 bases). CDR1 is DFQATT and CDR2 is SNEGSKA in the germline V gene (reference sequence). This CDR3 has 12 amino acids. Trimming removed 3 bases from V and 11 bases from J, with 16 bases in between. The CDR3 nucleotides are TGCAGTGCTAGTTTCTGGGGGGAAGGGGCTTTCTTT. It specifies CSASFWGEGAFF.

This clonotype turned up a few times. The V gene is TRBV10-1, the J gene TRBJ2-2; D not resolved. The CDR3 consists of 14 residues. Germline V CDR1 and CDR2: WNHNN, SYGVQD (reference sequence). V lost 0 bases to trimming and J lost 4 bases, with 6 bases between them. The CDR3: CASSESKVTGELFF. CDR3 DNA: TGCGCCAGCAGTGAGTCTAAGGTCACCGGGGAGCTGTTTTTT.

This clonotype was seen ten or more times. The chain uses TRBV27 and TRBJ2-1; 10 nucleotides line up with TRBD2. Germline-derived CDR1 and CDR2 are MNHEY and SMNVEV (reference sequence). The CDR3 loop spans 13 amino acids. Germline trimming cut 6 bases from V and 7 bases from J; bases unmatched to any gene: 3. CDR3 sequence reads: CASRAGGLNEQFF. The DNA for the CDR3 is TGTGCCAGCAGAGCGGGGGGGCTTAATGAGCAGTTCTTC.

This clonotype was recorded at least ten times. The gene calls are TRBV7-6 and TRBJ2-7; D is undetermined. Germline V CDR1 and CDR2: SGHVS, FNYEAQ. CDR3 length equals 14 residues. Trimming removed 0 bases at V and 5 bases at J, with 11 bases between. The CDR3 sequence is CASSLASVPDEQYV. The CDR3 DNA reads as TGTGCCAGCAGCTTAGCGTCTGTGCCCGACGAGCAGTACGTC.